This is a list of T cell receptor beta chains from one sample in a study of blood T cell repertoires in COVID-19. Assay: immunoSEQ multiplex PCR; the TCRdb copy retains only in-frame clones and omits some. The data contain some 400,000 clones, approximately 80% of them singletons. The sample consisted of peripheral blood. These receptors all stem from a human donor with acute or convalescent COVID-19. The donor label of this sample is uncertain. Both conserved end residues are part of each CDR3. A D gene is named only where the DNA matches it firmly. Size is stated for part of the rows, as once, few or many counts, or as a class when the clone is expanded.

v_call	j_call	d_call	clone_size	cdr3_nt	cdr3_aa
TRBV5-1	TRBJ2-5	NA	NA	TGCGCCAGCAGCCCGGTCCGGGTCGGGTACCAAGAGACCCAGTACTTC	CASSPVRVGYQETQYF
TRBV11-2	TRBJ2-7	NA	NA	TGTGCCAGCAGCGTCGGTCAGGGGCGCGAGCAGTACTTC	CASSVGQGREQYF
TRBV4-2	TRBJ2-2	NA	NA	TGTGCCAGCAGCCAAGATTTCAAGCGGAATAGGGACACCGGGGAGCTGTTTTTT	CASSQDFKRNRDTGELFF
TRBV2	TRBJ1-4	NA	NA	TGTGCCAGCAGTGAGAGGAACTCCCCGAAAGTGTTTTTT	CASSERNSPKVFF
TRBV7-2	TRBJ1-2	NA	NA	TGTGCCAGCAGCCTAAGCCCGATCTTGACTCCCTATGGCTACACCTTC	CASSLSPILTPYGYTF
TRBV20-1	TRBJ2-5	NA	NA	TGCAGTGCTAGTCGGCAGGAAGAGACCCAGTACTTC	CSASRQEETQYF
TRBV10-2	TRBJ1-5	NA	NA	TGCGCCAGCAGTGAGCTTGGCAATCAGCCCCAGCATTTT	CASSELGNQPQHF
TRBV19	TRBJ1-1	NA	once	TGTGCCAGTAGTATAGTTGGGGGCTTGGACACTGAAGCTTTCTTT	CASSIVGGLDTEAFF
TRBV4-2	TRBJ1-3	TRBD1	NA	TGTGCCAGCAGCCAACCGAGGGACAGCTTGAGAAACACCATATATTTT	CASSQPRDSLRNTIYF
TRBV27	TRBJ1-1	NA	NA	TGTGCCAGCAGTCCGCGGACAGAGAACACTGAAGCTTTCTTT	CASSPRTENTEAFF
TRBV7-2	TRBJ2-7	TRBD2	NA	TGTGCCAGCAGCTTAGGCGGGCCTAGCGGGGGGGCTTACGAGCAGTACTTC	CASSLGGPSGGAYEQYF
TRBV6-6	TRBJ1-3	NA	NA	TGTGCCAGCAGACTCGACAGCTCTGGAAACACCATATATTTT	CASRLDSSGNTIYF
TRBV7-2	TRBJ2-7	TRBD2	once	TGTGCCAGCAGCTCGACTAGCGGGTCCTACGAGCAGTACTTC	CASSSTSGSYEQYF
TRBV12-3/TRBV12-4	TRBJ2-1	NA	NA	TGTGCCAGCAGTTACACGACCTACAATGAGCAGTTCTTC	CASSYTTYNEQFF
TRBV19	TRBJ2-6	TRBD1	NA	TGTGCCAGTACCCTTAAGGGGACAGGGGGCAACGGCGTCCTGACTTTC	CASTLKGTGGNGVLTF
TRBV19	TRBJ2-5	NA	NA	TGTGCCAGTAGGGCGCGAGGAGAGGGAGAGACCCAGTACTTC	CASRARGEGETQYF
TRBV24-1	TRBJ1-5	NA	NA	TGTGCCACCATATCTCAAGGAGACAATCAGCCCCAGCATTTT	CATISQGDNQPQHF
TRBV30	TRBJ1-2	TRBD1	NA	TGTGCCTGGAGTTTGGGACAGGGAATTTACCATGGCTACACCTTC	CAWSLGQGIYHGYTF